This TCR beta chain was observed in a study of T cell repertoires in cytomegalovirus infection. This clonotype was seen a few times. What it binds is not known. A single record per CDR3 protein comes from TCRdb applying MiXCR to the reads. Altogether fewer than 1,000,000 distinct CDR3 sequences are present, around 30% being singletons, with the ten largest covering more than 12%. From germline, CDR1 is ENHRY and CDR2 SYGVKD. The V end was cut by 3 bases, the J end by 2 bases, with 19 bases between. This CDR3 region has 17 residues. The material sequenced was cultured CD8+ T cells from PBMCs, taken from culture after CMV antigen stimulation. The chain combines TRBV10-3 with TRBJ1-2; D gene uncertain. The source of this sequence is a human donor in good health (CMV status not recorded). Some clones in this sample may be carry-over from other donors' samples. The CDR3 sequence is CAISDRGVQMPNYGYTF. The DNA for the CDR3 is TGTGCCATCAGTGACCGCGGGGTACAGATGCCAAACTATGGCTACACCTTC.